Shown below are 29 T cell receptor beta chains from a single sample sequenced in a study of blood T cell repertoires in COVID-19. The data were produced by immunoSEQ multiplex PCR, yet TCRdb's version contains in-frame clones alone and is incomplete. The sample carries 250,000 to 300,000 clones, almost 90% recorded once. The specimen sequenced was peripheral blood. Source of these receptors: a woman aged 25 to 39 with COVID-19, enrolled during active disease.

This chain links TRBV4-1 with TRBJ2-1; 16 bases match TRBD2. Germline-derived CDR1 and CDR2 are MGHRA and YSYEKL. The CDR3 is 17 residues long. V lost 1 base, J lost 10 bases, and 7 bases stayed unmatched. The CDR3 coding sequence is TGCGCCAGCAGCCAAGCGGGACTAGCGGGAGGGTCGGGCGAGCAGTTCTTC. It translates to CASSQAGLAGGSGEQFF.

This clone was seen a single time. The chain couples TRBV20-1 to TRBJ2-5; TRBD2 agrees at 11 bases. Germline assignment: CDR1 DFQATT and CDR2 SNEGSKA (reference sequence). V gave up 3 bases and J gave up 8 bases; unmatched junction bases: 8. CDR3 length equals 14 residues. The CDR3 here is CSASVAGGQTTQYF. In nucleotides, the CDR3 is TGCAGTGCTAGTGTAGCGGGAGGGCAAACCACCCAGTACTTC.

This sequence joins TRBV6-5 and TRBJ1-3; tentative D call: TRBD1 (6 bases). The germline gives CDR1 MNHEY, CDR2 SVGAGI. The CDR3 is 14 residues long. Trimming cost V 6 bases and J 6 bases, with 15 bases left between them. The chain's CDR3 is CASRGTNVANTIYF. The DNA for the CDR3 is TGTGCCAGCAGAGGGACAAACGTGGCAAACACCATATATTTT.

Written as DNA, the CDR3 is TGTGCCAGCAGCTTAGGAACGGAGGGCAATGAGCAGTTCTTC. Translated, it gives CASSLGTEGNEQFF. This chain connects TRBV7-9 to TRBJ2-1, with a weak D call TRBD2 (6 bases). CDR3 length equals 14 residues. Between the trimmed V and J ends, which lost 1 base and 6 bases, there was a span of 10 bases. Germline CDR1 SEHNR, CDR2 FQNEAQ (reference sequence).

The gene calls are TRBV5-6 and TRBJ1-4, with D uncertain. CDR1 is SGHDT and CDR2 is YYEEEE in the germline V gene. V lost 1 base and J lost 7, with 11 bases in between. The CDR3 contains 14 residues. The CDR3 DNA is TGTGCCAGCAGCTTGAAGTTGGAGGTTGAAAAACTGTTTTTT. This sequence encodes CASSLKLEVEKLFF. Full variable domain (rest looked up from reference TRBV5-6 and TRBJ1-4): DAGVTQSPTHLIKTRGQQVTLRCSPKSGHDTVSWYQQALGQGPQFIFQYYEEEERQRGNFPDRFSGHQFPNYSSELNVNALLLGDSALYLCASSLKLEVEKLFFGSGTQLSVL.

The chain couples TRBV6-5 to TRBJ2-7, with D possibly being TRBD2 (7 bases). In germline, CDR1 is MNHEY, CDR2 SVGAGI. The V end was cut by 5 bases, the J end by 2 bases, with 10 bases between. CDR3 size: 13 residues. The CDR3 sequence: CASSRGGAYEQYF. CDR3 sequence (DNA): TGTGCCAGCAGTAGAGGGGGGGCCTACGAGCAGTACTTC.

The rearrangement links TRBV13 to TRBJ2-1, with 7 nucleotides matching TRBD2. After removal of 5 bases from V and 10 bases from J, the junction contained 5 bases not matched to a gene. Germline lookup yields CDR1 PRHDT and CDR2 FYEKMQ (reference sequence). CDR3 length: 12 amino acids. The CDR3 here is CASSRLGGEQFF. Written as DNA, the CDR3 is TGTGCCAGCAGCCGGCTGGGGGGGGAGCAGTTCTTC.

This sequence joins TRBV27 and TRBJ2-5; no reliable D call. Germline loops: CDR1 MNHEY, CDR2 SMNVEV (reference sequence). The germline V and J ends were trimmed by 1 base and 5 bases, with 17 bases remaining between them. This CDR3 has 16 amino acids. CDR3 in amino acids: CASSLLASPHQETQYF. In nucleotides, the CDR3 is TGTGCCAGCAGTTTATTGGCCAGTCCCCATCAGGAGACCCAGTACTTC.

The chain uses TRBV30 and TRBJ1-2; 10 bases map to TRBD1. This CDR3 has 16 residues. With V trimmed by 1 base and J by 2 bases, 7 bases remained unmatched. Germline assignment: CDR1 GTSNPN and CDR2 SVGIG (reference sequence). This CDR3 reads CAWSAIGTGENYGYTF. The CDR3 DNA reads as TGTGCCTGGAGTGCAATAGGGACAGGGGAGAACTATGGCTACACCTTC.

The rearrangement links TRBV28 to TRBJ1-1; D remains unclear. In germline, CDR1 is MDHEN, CDR2 SYDVKM. V shed 10 bases and J shed 6 bases, with 9 bases lying between them. The CDR3 runs 10 residues. The CDR3 coding sequence is TGTGCCACCCGCCGGGCTGAAGCTTTCTTT. Translation gives CATRRAEAFF.

This clone has only one observation. The chain combines TRBV19 with TRBJ1-1; 8 nucleotides line up with TRBD1. This CDR3 has 14 residues. V lost 6 bases to trimming and J lost 0 bases; unmatched junction nucleotides: 3. The germline gives CDR1 LNHDA, CDR2 SQIVND (reference sequence). The CDR3 region is CASRRDRLNTEAFF. Here the CDR3 DNA reads TGTGCCAGTAGAAGGGACAGGCTGAACACTGAAGCTTTCTTT. Full variable domain (outside the CDR3, taken from reference TRBV19 and TRBJ1-1): DGGITQSPKYLFRKEGQNVTLSCEQNLNHDAMYWYRQDPGQGLRLIYYSQIVNDFQKGDIAEGYSVSREKKESFPLTVTSAQKNPTAFYLCASRRDRLNTEAFFGQGTRLTVV.

The chain links TRBV4-1 to TRBJ1-2; 9 bases map to TRBD1. Trimming cost V 2 bases and J 5 bases; bases outside gene matches: 6. The CDR3 length is 15 residues. Germline V CDR1 and CDR2: MGHRA, YSYEKL. CDR3 residues: CASSQTGQGQYGYTF. The DNA for the CDR3 is TGCGCCAGCAGCCAAACGGGACAGGGTCAGTATGGCTACACCTTC.

The chain recombines TRBV14 with TRBJ1-2; D is undetermined. The germline V gene encodes CDR1 SGHDN and CDR2 FVKESK. This CDR3 contains 13 residues. Trimming left V 0 bases short and J 2 bases short, with 4 bases between. The CDR3 protein is CASSQDQNYGYTF. CDR3 in DNA: TGTGCCAGCAGCCAAGATCAAAACTATGGCTACACCTTC.

The rearrangement uses TRBV12-3 or TRBV12-4 and TRBJ2-7; D may be TRBD1 (5 bases). Trimming stripped 8 bases from V and 6 bases from J, with 17 bases between. The CDR3 loop spans 13 amino acids. The CDR3 nucleotides read TGTGCCAGCGTCCTAAACCAGGGCAGCGAGCAGTACTTC. This gives the protein CASVLNQGSEQYF.

The J gene is TRBJ1-3, the V gene TRBV10-3; D is unclear. The CDR3 runs to 12 residues. Germline V gives CDR1 ENHRY, CDR2 SYGVKD. Between the trimmed V and J ends, which lost 4 bases and 4 bases, there was a span of 5 bases. CDR3 nucleotides: TGTGCCATCAGTGGCGGGGGAAACACCATATATTTT. It yields the protein CAISGGGNTIYF.

CDR3 amino acids: CASSYSPGPTEAFF. As DNA, the CDR3 is TGTGCCAGCAGTTACTCGCCAGGTCCCACTGAAGCTTTCTTT. The chain couples TRBV6-2 or TRBV6-3 to TRBJ1-1, with D uncertain. In germline, CDR1 is MNHEY, CDR2 SVGEGT. V dropped 0 bases and J dropped 4 bases, with 9 bases sitting between them. This CDR3 is 14 amino acids long.

The chain recombines TRBV5-5 with TRBJ1-1; D possibly corresponds to TRBD1 (6 bases). The V and J ends lost 1 base and 5 bases respectively, with 12 bases between them. Germline values: CDR1 SGHKS, CDR2 YYEKEE (reference sequence). The CDR3 has 14 residues. The CDR3 DNA sequence: TGTGCCAGCAGCTTGACAGGGCCTGGGACTGAAGCTTTCTTT. It translates to CASSLTGPGTEAFF.

J is TRBJ1-1 and V is TRBV28; D ambiguous. The CDR3 runs to 13 residues. The ends were cut back, 7 bases at V and 7 bases at J, with 16 bases in the middle. Germline CDR1 reads MDHEN; CDR2 reads SYDVKM. Written as DNA, the CDR3 is TGTGCCAGCAAACAGCGGGCCTCCAGTGAAGCTTTCTTT. This translates into CASKQRASSEAFF. Drawing the rest from reference TRBV28 and TRBJ1-1, the complete variable domain is DVKVTQSSRYLVKRTGEKVFLECVQDMDHENMFWYRQDPGLGLRLIYFSYDVKMKEKGDIPEGYSVSREKKERFSLILESASTNQTSMYLCASKQRASSEAFFGQGTRLTVV.

J is TRBJ1-2 and V is TRBV19, with D possibly matching TRBD1 (6 bases). The germline V gene has CDR1 LNHDA and CDR2 SQIVND (reference sequence). The CDR3 is 11 residues long. V gave up 5 bases and J gave up 10 bases, with 11 bases separating them. CDR3 nucleotides: TGTGCCAGTAGTTTAGGGGACACCTACACCTTC. This translates into CASSLGDTYTF.

The chain uses TRBV30 and TRBJ1-5; D not certain. The length of the CDR3 is 13 residues. Trimming took 3 bases from V and 0 from J, leaving 6 bases between them. CDR1 is GTSNPN and CDR2 is SVGIG in the germline V gene (reference sequence). The CDR3 nucleotides read TGTGCCTGGAGGAGAGATAGCAATCAGCCCCAGCATTTT. Its protein product is CAWRRDSNQPQHF.

V and J are TRBV7-2 and TRBJ1-1, with D uncertain. The V gene lost 5 bases and the J gene lost 1 base, with 8 bases spanning the gap. The CDR3 length is 13 residues. Germline CDR1 and CDR2: SGHTA and FQGNSA. CDR3 sequence reads: CASSPWQNTEAFF. The CDR3 DNA sequence: TGTGCCAGCAGCCCCTGGCAGAACACTGAAGCTTTCTTT.

For the CDR3, the DNA is TGTGCCAGCAGCTTAGATCTACGGGAGGGCGAGCAGTACTTC. Amino acids: CASSLDLREGEQYF. This chain joins TRBV11-2 and TRBJ2-7, with 8 bases aligning to TRBD2. V lost 0 bases to trimming and J lost 6 bases; unmatched junction nucleotides: 4. This CDR3 is built from 14 residues. Germline V lookup: CDR1 SGHAT, CDR2 FQNNGV.

The chain uses TRBV6-6 and TRBJ2-7; D gene unclear. The V end lost 0 bases, the J end lost 6 bases, and 12 bases lay between the germline ends. The CDR3 has 14 residues. Germline lookup yields CDR1 MNHNY and CDR2 SVGAGI (reference sequence). The CDR3 DNA reads as TGTGCCAGCAGTTACTCGGTGACAAATCCCGAGCAGTACTTC. Protein: CASSYSVTNPEQYF.

V is TRBV9 and J is TRBJ2-3, with TRBD1 matching 9 bases. Germline CDR1 SGDLS, CDR2 YYNGEE. The CDR3 runs to 14 residues. J lost 4 bases, V lost 7 bases, and 7 bases had no gene match. The CDR3 DNA reads TGTGCCAGCTCCCGGGACAGGGCCCCAGATACGCAGTATTTT. As protein: CASSRDRAPDTQYF. The complete variable domain, with remaining parts taken from reference TRBV9 and TRBJ2-3, reads DSGVTQTPKHLITATGQRVTLRCSPRSGDLSVYWYQQSLDQGLQFLIQYYNGEERAKGNILERFSAQQFPDLHSELNLSSLELGDSALYFCASSRDRAPDTQYFGPGTRLTVL.

J is TRBJ1-2 and V is TRBV19; D possibly corresponds to TRBD1 (5 bases). The germline V gene encodes CDR1 LNHDA and CDR2 SQIVND (reference sequence). V lost 7 bases to trimming and J lost 4 bases, with 13 bases between them. This CDR3 has 13 residues. As DNA, the CDR3 is TGTGCCAGTACCGCAGACAGATTCTATGGCTACACCTTC. It yields the protein CASTADRFYGYTF.

CDR3 sequence reads: CASSLALGAQPQHF. The CDR3 DNA is TGTGCCAGCAGCTTAGCGCTGGGGGCACAGCCCCAGCATTTT. The chain has TRBV7-2 and TRBJ1-5, with D tentatively TRBD1 (6 bases). V gave up 0 bases and J gave up 7 bases, with 10 bases separating them. This CDR3 region has 14 residues. CDR1 and CDR2 from the germline V gene are SGHTA and FQGNSA.

V and J are TRBV19 and TRBJ2-3; D may be TRBD2 (5 bases). The CDR3 spans 11 residues. From germline, CDR1 is LNHDA and CDR2 SQIVND (reference sequence). The CDR3 loop reads CATTGTDTQYF. For the CDR3, the DNA is TGTGCGACTACGGGGACAGATACGCAGTATTTT. The whole variable domain, filled in from reference TRBV19 and TRBJ2-3, reads DGGITQSPKYLFRKEGQNVTLSCEQNLNHDAMYWYRQDPGQGLRLIYYSQIVNDFQKGDIAEGYSVSREKKESFPLTVTSAQKNPTAFYLCATTGTDTQYFGPGTRLTVL.

This clone came up once. This sequence joins TRBV2 and TRBJ2-3; D is undetermined. Germline V lookup: CDR1 SNHLY, CDR2 FYNNEI. This CDR3 is built from 12 residues. V was clipped by 5 bases and J by 7 bases, with 10 bases between them. CDR3 sequence (DNA): TGTGCCAGCAGTCTATTAGTAAATACGCAGTATTTT. Translated, it gives CASSLLVNTQYF.

The chain employs TRBV10-1 and TRBJ2-5; TRBD1 matches at 7 bases. The CDR3 loop spans 15 amino acids. Germline trimming cut 4 bases from V and 3 bases from J; bases unmatched to any gene: 8. The V gene's germline CDR1 is WNHNN and CDR2 SYGVQD (reference sequence). DNA of the CDR3: TGCGCCAGCAGTGGTACAGGGGACGGGGAAGAGACCCAGTACTTC. Protein sequence: CASSGTGDGEETQYF.